The next 3 T cell receptor beta chains were all read from a single sample in a study of T cell changes during pregnancy in multiple sclerosis. Method: immunoSEQ multiplex PCR; TCRdb's copy keeps in-frame clones and lacks some. The sample carries fewer than 50,000 clones, 94% recorded once. The sequenced sample was CD8+ T cells from peripheral blood mononuclear cells, obtained in the third trimester of pregnancy. Receptors originate from a female donor with multiple sclerosis, enrolled in a pregnancy study.

The chain links TRBV6-5 to TRBJ2-2; 8 bases match TRBD2. The CDR3 runs to 15 residues. Trimming removed 2 bases from V and 8 bases from J; junction bases left unmatched: 7. The V gene's germline CDR1 is MNHEY and CDR2 SVGAGI. The CDR3: CASSYATSGAGELFF. The CDR3 DNA reads TGTGCCAGCAGTTACGCCACTAGCGGAGCGGGGGAGCTGTTTTTT.

The rearrangement links TRBV10-3 to TRBJ2-1; TRBD1 matches 10 bases. The CDR3 loop spans 15 amino acids. Germline CDR1 and CDR2: ENHRY and SYGVKD. V shed 0 bases and J 10 bases; nucleotides not matched to a gene: 6. CDR3 region: CAISESGTGAGEQFF. Here the CDR3 DNA reads TGTGCCATCAGTGAGTCGGGGACAGGGGCGGGGGAGCAGTTCTTC.

The chain employs TRBV9 and TRBJ2-2; perhaps TRBD1 as D (6 bases). The germline gives CDR1 SGDLS, CDR2 YYNGEE. This CDR3 has 17 amino acids. Trimming took off 0 bases at V and 2 bases at J, with 14 bases between the two ends. CDR3 in amino acids: CASSVGSRGLNTGELFF. The CDR3 bases are TGTGCCAGCAGCGTAGGGAGCAGGGGCCTTAACACCGGGGAGCTGTTTTTT.